Listed here are 5 T cell receptor beta chains from one sample, sequenced in a study of T cell responses to AZD1222 COVID-19 vaccine. Measured with immunoSEQ multiplex PCR; TCRdb has only the in-frame clones, and not every one. The sample gives 150,000 to 200,000 clones, roughly nine tenths of which show up once; under 4% is in the top ten. Sample: peripheral blood, taken 28 days after the second AZD1222 dose. The receptor set was obtained from an adult who received the AZD1222 COVID-19 vaccine.

A remark on this clone: Other DNA sequences in the sample encode the same CDR3. The rearrangement uses TRBV12-3 or TRBV12-4 and TRBJ1-2, with D unresolved. The V end was cut by 3 bases, the J end by 2 bases, with 7 bases between. The CDR3 totals 13 residues. The CDR3 DNA is TGTGCCAGCAGTTTGGACGGGAACTATGGCTACACCTTC. Translating gives CASSLDGNYGYTF.

The chain is built from TRBV19 and TRBJ2-5; 9 bases agree with TRBD2. Losses at the gene ends were 5 bases for V and 6 bases for J; bases not matched to a gene: 7. There are 14 residues in the CDR3. The germline CDR1 and CDR2 sequences are LNHDA and SQIVND (reference sequence). CDR3: CASSPAGGPKTQYF. CDR3 nucleotide sequence: TGTGCCAGTAGTCCGGCGGGAGGGCCAAAGACCCAGTACTTC.

The rearrangement joins TRBV25-1 to TRBJ2-7; perhaps TRBD1 as D (6 bases). The CDR3 loop spans 12 amino acids. The germline V gene encodes CDR1 MGHDK and CDR2 SYGVNS. Trimming left V 4 bases short and J 7 bases short, with 11 bases between. CDR3 sequence reads: CASSGGPVEQYF. CDR3 nucleotide sequence: TGTGCCAGCAGTGGGGGGCCTGTAGAGCAGTACTTC.

This chain links TRBV5-4 with TRBJ1-2; 9 nucleotides agree with TRBD1. The CDR3 contains 16 residues. Germline-derived CDR1 and CDR2 are SGHNT and YYREEE (reference sequence). The V gene end was trimmed by 0 bases and the J gene end by 4 bases; junction bases not matched to a gene: 7. CDR3 residues: CASSLGGTGQPYGYTF. In nucleotides, the CDR3 is TGTGCCAGCAGCTTGGGCGGGACAGGGCAACCCTATGGCTACACCTTC.

The DNA for the CDR3 is TGTGCCAGCAGCCAGGCGAGACCCTCCTACAATGAGCAGTTCTTC. The encoded protein is CASSQARPSYNEQFF. This chain uses TRBV4-2 with TRBJ2-1; D gene ambiguous. Germline V gene data show CDR1 as LGHNA and CDR2 as YNFKEQ. CDR3 size: 15 residues. Between the trimmed V and J ends, which lost 3 bases and 0 bases, there was a span of 9 bases.